The rows below give T cell receptor beta chains drawn from one sample of a study of blood T cell repertoires in COVID-19. Only in-frame clones appear in the TCRdb table, and some are missing; sequencing was by immunoSEQ multiplex PCR. This repertoire shows tens of thousands of clones, more than 75% found once; its top ten account for roughly 3.2%. Sample: peripheral blood. The receptors come from a man in his fifties or sixties with active COVID-19. Both conserved end residues are part of each CDR3. A D gene is named only where the DNA matches it firmly. Only part of the rows carry a size: once, few, many, or a class if the clone is expanded.

size,D,V,length,J,DNA,CDR3
NA,TRBD1,TRBV4-1,16,TRBJ1-4,TGCGCCAGCAGCCAGTGGGGACAGGCGATAAATGAAAAACTGTTTTTT,CASSQWGQAINEKLFF
NA,NA,TRBV6-2/TRBV6-3,15,TRBJ2-1,TGTGCCAGCAGTTATTCCGGGACAAAGAACAATGAGCAGTTCTTC,CASSYSGTKNNEQFF
NA,TRBD2,TRBV30,13,TRBJ2-1,TGTGCCTGGAGTGAGGGACTAGCGGGTGAGCAGTTCTTC,CAWSEGLAGEQFF
NA,TRBD2,TRBV10-3,16,TRBJ2-3,TGTGCCATCAGTGACAACCTAGCGGGGGGACCAGATACGCAGTATTTT,CAISDNLAGGPDTQYF
NA,NA,TRBV9,18,TRBJ1-2,TGTGCCAGCAGCGTAGTCCCCGACGGAGGGCGCCTAAACTATGGCTACACCTTC,CASSVVPDGGRLNYGYTF
NA,NA,TRBV7-2,17,TRBJ2-3,TGTGCCAGCAGCCACGGTAACTTGCGGGGAAGCACAGATACGCAGTATTTT,CASSHGNLRGSTDTQYF
NA,TRBD2,TRBV6-6,17,TRBJ2-2,TGTGCCAGCAGTCCGCCCGGGGGGGACGATCGGACCGGGGAGCTGTTTTTT,CASSPPGGDDRTGELFF
NA,TRBD1,TRBV15,17,TRBJ1-2,TGTGCCACCAGCAGTCCCACTCAGGGGGCGAAGGGCTATGGCTACACCTTC,CATSSPTQGAKGYGYTF
NA,TRBD2,TRBV6-1,16,TRBJ2-7,TGTGCCAGCAGTGGGACTAGCGGGGGACTTCGCTACGAGCAGTACTTC,CASSGTSGGLRYEQYF
NA,TRBD2,TRBV9,17,TRBJ2-7,TGTGCCAGCAGCAAAACGCCCCCTAGCGGGAAAAATTACGAGCAGTACTTC,CASSKTPPSGKNYEQYF
NA,NA,TRBV19,15,TRBJ1-2,TGTGCCAGTAGTAACGACAGACGGGCTAACTATGGCTACACCTTC,CASSNDRRANYGYTF
NA,TRBD1,TRBV19,16,TRBJ2-2,TGTGCCAGTAGTGTACGGACAGGGGGGGGCACCGGGGAGCTGTTTTTT,CASSVRTGGGTGELFF
NA,NA,TRBV5-1,13,TRBJ2-2,TGCGCCAGCACCCACAGGAACACCGGGGAGCTGTTTTTT,CASTHRNTGELFF
NA,TRBD1,TRBV29-1,16,TRBJ1-2,TGCAGCGTTGAAGCCATCGGGACAGGGGTTAACTATGGCTACACCTTC,CSVEAIGTGVNYGYTF
NA,NA,TRBV7-2,18,TRBJ2-6,TGTGCCAGCAACTTAGAATACGGGAGATTCTCTGGGGCCAACGTCCTGACTTTC,CASNLEYGRFSGANVLTF
NA,NA,TRBV10-2,13,TRBJ1-1,TGCGCCAGCAGTCACGGGGAGAACACTGAAGCTTTCTTT,CASSHGENTEAFF
NA,TRBD2,TRBV19,14,TRBJ2-1,TGTGCCAGTAGTCCCGGGACTACTCCCAATGAGCAGTTCTTC,CASSPGTTPNEQFF
NA,TRBD2,TRBV3-1/TRBV3-2,18,TRBJ2-7,TGTGCCAGCAGCCCACCTCCGGGACTAGCGGGAGATTGGTACGAGCAGTACTTC,CASSPPPGLAGDWYEQYF
NA,TRBD2,TRBV19,16,TRBJ2-5,TGTGCCAGTAGTGCACTACTAGCGGGAGACCAAGAGACCCAGTACTTC,CASSALLAGDQETQYF
few,TRBD1,TRBV5-1,16,TRBJ1-6,TGCGCCAGCAGCACAAAAGACAGGGGAGGTTATTCACCCCTCCACTTT,CASSTKDRGGYSPLHF
NA,NA,TRBV3-1/TRBV3-2,13,TRBJ2-3,TGTGCCAGCAGCCAAGATGGACTAACCCGTCAGTATTTT,CASSQDGLTRQYF
NA,NA,TRBV5-1,15,TRBJ1-2,TGCGCCAGCAGCTTGGGGACAGATCAGCTTCCAGGCTACACCTTC,CASSLGTDQLPGYTF
NA,TRBD1,TRBV5-1,15,TRBJ2-7,TGCGCCAGCAGCTCTGGGACAGGGCCCTCCTACGAGCAGTACTTC,CASSSGTGPSYEQYF
NA,NA,TRBV11-2,17,TRBJ2-5,TGTGCCAGCAGCTCTATAAGAGGGAGGCCAGACCAAGAGACCCAGTACTTC,CASSSIRGRPDQETQYF
few,TRBD1,TRBV10-3,15,TRBJ2-5,TGTGCCATCAGTGGCCGGGACAGGGTCCAAGAGACCCAGTACTTC,CAISGRDRVQETQYF
NA,TRBD1,TRBV28,13,TRBJ2-1,TGTGCCAGCAGTCTAACTAACAGGGGTCAGCAGTTCTTC,CASSLTNRGQQFF
NA,TRBD1,TRBV10-3,14,TRBJ2-2,TGTGCCATAGCCGGGACAGGGCGTACCGGGGAGCTGTTTTTT,CAIAGTGRTGELFF